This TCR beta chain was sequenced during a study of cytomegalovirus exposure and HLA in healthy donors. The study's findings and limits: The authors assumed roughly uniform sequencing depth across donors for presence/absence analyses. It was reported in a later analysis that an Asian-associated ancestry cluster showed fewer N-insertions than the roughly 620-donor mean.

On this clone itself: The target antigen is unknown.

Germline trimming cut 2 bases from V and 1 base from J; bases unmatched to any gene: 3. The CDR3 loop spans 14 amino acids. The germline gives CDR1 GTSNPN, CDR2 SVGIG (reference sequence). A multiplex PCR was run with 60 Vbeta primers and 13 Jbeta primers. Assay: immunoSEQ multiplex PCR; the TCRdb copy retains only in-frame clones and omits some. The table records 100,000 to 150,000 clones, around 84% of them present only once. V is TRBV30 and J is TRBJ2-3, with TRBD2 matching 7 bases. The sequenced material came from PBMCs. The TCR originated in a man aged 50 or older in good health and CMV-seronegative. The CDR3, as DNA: TGTGCCTGGAGTCCTCTAGCGGGCACAGATACGCAGTATTTT. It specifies CAWSPLAGTDTQYF.